This T cell receptor beta chain comes out of a study of T cells in localized non-small cell lung cancer. Study findings and constraints: Because only a single region of the tumor was sequenced, heterogeneity remains possible. Median around 56 top-100 tumor clones were shared with paired adjacent lung. Highest T cell clonality was seen in uninvolved adjacent lung, surpassing that measured in tumor.

Libraries were prepared by immunoSEQ multiplex PCR; TCRdb keeps only in-frame clonotypes and omits some of them. Here the sample spans some 140,000 clones, around 89% being singletons. CDR1 and CDR2 (germline): LNHDA, SQIVND (reference sequence). The ends lost 2 bases at V and 9 bases at J; junction bases unmatched: 16. The CDR3 is made up of 18 amino acids. To note about this clone: Its target is not known.

The chain has TRBV19 and TRBJ2-1, with TRBD2 identical over 10 bases. The sequence was collected from a female donor older than 55 with stage I lung adenocarcinoma. The starting material was peripheral blood, obtained before any cancer treatment. DNA for the CDR3: TGTGCCAGTAGTATATCGCGGCTAGCGGGAGTATCTAGCGGTGAGCAGTTCTTC. Its protein is CASSISRLAGVSSGEQFF.